This TCR beta chain was obtained from a study of T cells in Graves' hyperthyroidism and ophthalmopathy (dated by TCRdb to between 2017 and 2020). Context from the whole study: Peripheral blood samples were taken at the time of initial diagnosis, prior to any treatment. A discovery cohort of about a hundred patients, roughly 45 with Graves' ophthalmopathy and fewer than 65 with stable Graves' hyperthyroidism, was used to find distinguishing TCR V-J signatures. Prospective prediction of ophthalmopathy was tested in an independent validation cohort consisting of 18 to 20 hyperthyroidism patients and 15 to 17 patients who later progressed to ophthalmopathy. For training and testing, the roughly 100 patients in the discovery cohort were randomly divided in a 7:3 ratio. In addition, the study compared T-cell repertoires in thyroid tissue and in blood from five or six Graves' hyperthyroidism patients. After sampling, hyperthyroidism patients received methimazole starting at 30 mg daily, and ophthalmopathy patients received high-dose intravenous methylprednisolone. TCR Vbeta CDR3 sequencing of 120 to 150 peripheral blood samples (under 45 ophthalmopathy, approximately 80 hyperthyroidism and approximately 17 progressor patients) is reported in the paper. Beyond this particular receptor, the publication reports: During validation, the model predicted progression to ophthalmopathy a median of around six months ahead of onset, with around 71% sensitivity and about 75% specificity. Sample size was not statistically predetermined, and investigators were not blinded to group allocation. In cross-validation, a model built on a 13 V-J signature told ophthalmopathy apart from stable hyperthyroidism with roughly 87% sensitivity and about 81% specificity, and in testing the same model reached 80%/75%. Most expanded thyroid clonotypes (frequency above 0.001) were also found in blood, which suggests that blood repertoires may mirror thyroid immune responses.

Turning to this clonotype: What this receptor recognizes is not known. The sample holds no much larger clone one base away, and base qualities are not on file.

Moderately to severely active disease, a Clinical Activity Score of at least 3, a NOSPECS grade of at least 4, and a duration under 3 months were present in ophthalmopathy patients. Patients with uncontrolled infections, other autoimmune diseases, pregnancy or lactation were excluded. Clinical symptoms, serum thyroxine and TRAb, thyroid ultrasound, and orbital computed tomography formed the basis for the diagnoses. PBMCs were separated from 7.5 to 10 ml of fresh peripheral blood using Ficoll-Paque density gradient centrifugation. Total RNA was extracted with Trizol reagent, and quality was checked on an Agilent 2100 Bioanalyzer. Amplification of TCR beta CDR3 regions was carried out from RNA transcripts. The first round of RT-PCR for the TCR CDR3 was performed with the HTBI primer set and the Qiagen OneStep RT-PCR kit. Libraries were constructed in a second round of multiplex PCR, after which size selection and purification were carried out. The libraries were sequenced on an Illumina HiSeq2000 using paired-end 100 bp reads. The authors processed their data as follows. SOAPnuke was used to process the raw data, removing reads that contained adapters or uncalled bases, had a mean Phred below 15, or lacked an exact match to the constant primer or identifier. COPE v1.2.5 was used to merge the high-quality paired reads, and each unique nucleotide sequence was defined as a clonotype. MiTCR v1.1 was used to align the clonotypes against IMGT TRBV, TRBD and TRBJ reference segments. The analysis included only V-J combinations with a frequency above 0.0001, which together covered about 99% of the repertoires. The TCS score was defined as the ratio of F50 (clonal expansion) to E x V (chaos), calculated using BLOSUM62-based TCRdist between CDR3 peptides within each V-J. Welch's t-statistics and random forest reduced fewer than 600 V-J features to some 14, which were used in a naive Bayes classifier (R e1071). Using fastp trimming at Q25 and MiXCR clonotype assembly, TCRdb reanalyzed the public sequencing data and kept in-frame beta chains. Every entry covers one CDR3 protein and lists the most common genes and DNA from its rows. TCRdb, not the authors, supplied the V and J calls. Across this sample there are hundreds of thousands of distinct CDR3 sequences, with about 16% seen only once. The ten largest clones take up roughly a fifth of the sample.

The receptor comes from a woman aged 60 to 75 with Graves' ophthalmopathy. Material for sequencing was blood.

The base sequence is TGTGCCAGTAGTCCCTTGGGACTAGCGGGAGACGCAGAGACCCAGTACTTC. This yields the protein CASSPLGLAGDAETQYF. Recombination joined TRBV19 with TRBJ2-5, and TRBD2 matches 14 of the central bases. According to the germline V gene (reference sequence), CDR1 reads LNHDA and CDR2 reads SQIVND. Here V drops 5 bases and J drops 4 bases, and the junction holds 9 bases not matched to any gene. From cysteine to phenylalanine, the CDR3 is 17 amino acids long. Of all the DNA, just the CDR3 is kept, 51 bases in frame from base 1.